These T cell receptor beta chains were read from a single sample in a study of cytomegalovirus exposure and HLA in healthy donors. The repertoire was sequenced with immunoSEQ multiplex PCR; TCRdb's copy has only in-frame clones and lacks some. This sample has over 150,000 clones; about 80% occur once, and the top ten carry about 4.8%. The specimen was PBMCs. These receptors originate from a man aged 25 to 40 in good health and CMV-seronegative. Both conserved end residues are trimmed from each CDR3.

TRBJ1-2 | TRBV30 | AWSPSVWGRDGYT
TRBJ2-2 | TRBV2 | ASSVSRGEFTNTGELF
TRBJ1-1 | TRBV5-1 | ASSLEGQGSREAF
TRBJ2-4 | TRBV19 | ASTRGTLFGPKNIQY
TRBJ1-5 | TRBV28 | ASTVGRQTMYSNQPQH
TRBJ2-1 | TRBV9 | ASSVDSNNEQF
TRBJ1-1 | TRBV28 | ASPGQGGGEAF
TRBJ1-5 | TRBV6-1 | ASRQGAMINQPQH
TRBJ2-2 | TRBV6-1 | ASSEVGGRGTGELF
TRBJ1-6 | TRBV28 | ASNPGGPPLH
TRBJ2-3 | TRBV7-8 | ASSLNSRSDTQY
TRBJ2-1 | TRBV11-2 | AIPEGRNYNEQF
TRBJ2-3 | TRBV5-1 | ASSIGRITDTQY
TRBJ2-7 | TRBV14 | ASSPRLWRGGSYEQY
TRBJ2-6 | TRBV5-4 | ASSLPGSGANVLT
TRBJ2-7 | TRBV7-2 | ASSLTGVYEQY
TRBJ2-4 | TRBV30 | AWSGQAPVEGDIQY
TRBJ1-2 | TRBV19 | ASGNSGTAQSA
TRBJ1-2 | TRBV12-5 | ASGQGGPNGYT
TRBJ1-4 | TRBV6-5 | ASSLYRSSRGEKLF
TRBJ2-7 | TRBV27 | ASSNRVSYEQY
TRBJ1-1 | TRBV29-1 | SSRGMTGEAF
TRBJ2-5 | TRBV27 | ASSRGTGGVEQY
TRBJ2-6 | TRBV7-8 | ASSPATVSGANVLT
TRBJ1-5 | TRBV7-8 | ASSLATRTGLNQPQH
TRBJ2-1 | TRBV6-1 | ASSDLGGSYNEQF
TRBJ2-5 | TRBV18 | ASSPVKETQY
TRBJ2-3 | TRBV9 | ASSGGPRREQY
TRBJ2-3 | TRBV9 | ASSILADYTDTQY
TRBJ2-3 | TRBV7-9 | ASSQLAGPAPDTQY
TRBJ2-7 | TRBV15 | ATSRAAGRRSYEQY
TRBJ2-2 | TRBV10-1 | ASGPNTGELF
TRBJ1-1 | TRBV18 | ASSPWTGELNTEAF